This T cell receptor (beta chain) is from a study of blood T cell repertoires in COVID-19. Across the whole study: Sites in the United States, Italy and Spain provided acute and convalescent COVID-19 samples. PBMCs, B-cell-depleted T cells, or T cells provided the cDNA or gDNA that made up the material.

This clone was seen more than once but under ten times. There are 16 residues in the CDR3. Germline assignment: CDR1 SGHVS and CDR2 FQNEAQ. J was trimmed by 0 bases and V by 4 bases; bases with no gene match: 4. Authors' processing steps: Amplification of reference gene primers was used by the study to estimate nucleated cell counts. TCRdb keeps only in-frame clones here, not all; method: immunoSEQ multiplex PCR. V, J and clone size reflect that table, while D and trimming were determined from the DNA. The sample consists of more than 80,000 clones, around 80% of them appearing once. The chain couples TRBV7-8 to TRBJ2-2; 8 positions agree with TRBD1. The receptor comes from a man in his forties or fifties with active or convalescent COVID-19. Sequences were obtained from peripheral blood. For the CDR3, the DNA is TGTGCCAGCAGCTCGACAGGGGTTACGAACACCGGGGAGCTGTTTTTT. Translation: CASSSTGVTNTGELFF.